The present entry profiles one TCR beta chain with its context. The antigen is unknown. General study points: Whole repertoires were not studied in the larger cohort, only one V-J beta rearrangement. Tumor memory CD4+ T cell TCR gene usage clustered with blood and lymph node memory CD4+ cells and lymph node naive CD4+ cells.

Semi-nested PCR with Nested Universal Primer A followed constant-region reverse priming of full-length variable regions. TCRdb analysed the 5' RACE reads with MiXCR anew, one entry per CDR3 protein. The sample holds tens of thousands of distinct CDR3 sequences; 25% to 30% are singletons and the top ten take about 2.3%. Treg sorting used a CD4+CD25+CD127-/low gate. Germline CDR1 and CDR2: SGHTA and FQGTGA. J lost 5 bases, V lost 1 base, and 5 bases had no gene match. The CDR3 extends over 16 amino acids. The receptor comes from a female donor with breast cancer. Sequenced input: tumor-infiltrating Tregs sorted from the breast tumor. The chain employs TRBV7-3 and TRBJ2-1, with TRBD2 identical over 10 bases. The CDR3 DNA follows: TGTGCCAGCAGCTTAATAGGGACTAGCGCTCACAATGAGCAGTTCTTC. Amino acid sequence: CASSLIGTSAHNEQFF.